This T cell receptor (beta chain) was sequenced during a study of blood T cell repertoires in COVID-19. Background on the study: Samples came from the United States, Italy and Spain, spanning acute and convalescent COVID-19. Sources were T cells, B-cell-depleted T cells, or PBMCs; the material itself was cDNA or gDNA.

The table came from immunoSEQ multiplex PCR; TCRdb's copy has only in-frame clones and leaves some out. The sample has some 120,000 clones, 85% seen once. Germline CDR1 is SGDLS and CDR2 is YYNGEE. The CDR3 has 16 residues. The V and J ends lost 0 bases and 1 base, in that order; junction bases with no gene match: 5. Sequenced sample: peripheral blood. The V and J genes are TRBV9 and TRBJ2-3; 7 bases match TRBD2. This sequence originates from a woman of 80 years or more with acute or convalescent COVID-19. CDR3 region: CASSVVVGGGTDTQYF. DNA for the CDR3: TGTGCCAGCAGCGTAGTCGTGGGGGGGGGCACAGATACGCAGTATTTT.